One and the same sample provided the 28 T cell receptor beta chains below, sequenced in a study of T cell clonality in common variable immunodeficiency. TCRdb's copy holds only in-frame clones and misses some; the assay was immunoSEQ multiplex PCR. The specimen has about 52,000 clones, none found just once. The sequenced material came from peripheral blood mononuclear cells. The receptors derive from a person aged 18-69 years in good health.

The sample holds many counts of this clone. The CDR3 end is not reached by the read, which stops 3 residues before it; the germline J gene fills it in. V and J are TRBV5-1 and TRBJ1-4; D may be TRBD1 (6 bases). CDR3 length: 14 amino acids. Trimming pared 0 bases from V and 7 bases from J, leaving 10 bases between. Per the germline V gene, CDR1 is SGHRS and CDR2 is YFSETQ. CDR3 protein: CASSLEGESEKLFF. The CDR3 DNA, read in part, is TGCGCCAGCAGCTTGGAGGGGGAGAGTGAAAAA.

This clone appeared many times. The read ends 3 residues early relative to the CDR3; the germline J gene fills the gap. V is TRBV20-1 and J is TRBJ2-7, with 9 bases lining up with TRBD1. CDR1 is DFQATT and CDR2 is SNEGSKA in the germline V gene (reference sequence). The CDR3 loop spans 15 amino acids. With 6 bases clipped from V and 3 bases from J, the junction kept 12 bases outside the gene matches. The CDR3 reads CSADYPGQGIYEQYF. The CDR3 DNA, read in part, is TGCAGTGCCGACTACCCGGGACAGGGTATCTACGAG.

The table lists this clone with many counts. The read ends 3 residues before the CDR3 terminus; that terminus is restored from the germline J gene. The chain is built from TRBV6-1 and TRBJ1-5; D not resolved. CDR1 MNHNS and CDR2 SASEGT come from the germline V gene. V was pared by 3 bases and J by 6 bases, with 12 bases between. CDR3 size: 14 residues. The CDR3 DNA, read in part, is TGTGCCAGCAGTGAGGGCCCCCGGAGTCAGCCC. It translates to CASSEGPRSQP. The CDR3 in full is CASSEGPRSQPQHF.

This clone was observed many times. The CDR3 end falls 3 residues outside the read, so it is completed with the germline J gene. The J gene is TRBJ2-7, the V gene TRBV11-2; D perhaps matches TRBD1 (6 bases). Germline V CDR1 and CDR2: SGHAT, FQNNGV. The CDR3 has 15 amino acids. V was pared by 2 bases and J by 2 bases, with 13 bases between. The CDR3 sequence: CASSLQGGATYEQYF. CDR3 DNA (partial): TGTGCCAGCAGCTTACAAGGGGGAGCAACCTACGAG.

This clone was observed many times. The read stops 3 residues short of the end of the CDR3; the missing end is completed from the germline J gene. This chain uses TRBV10-1 with TRBJ1-2, with 7 nucleotides matching TRBD1. Trimming cost V 5 bases and J 2 bases; bases outside gene matches: 2. This CDR3 spans 13 amino acids. Germline V gives CDR1 WNHNN, CDR2 SYGVQD (reference sequence). CDR3 DNA, as far as it was read: TGCGCCAGCAGTCCGGGACAGAACTATGGC. It codes for CASSPGQNYG. The whole CDR3 protein is CASSPGQNYGYTF.

This clone was recorded many times. The junction and the germline gene differ at one end; a read error may be behind it. The read ends 3 residues before the CDR3 terminus; that terminus is restored from the germline J gene. The chain employs TRBV19 and TRBJ1-4; TRBD1 is a possible D gene (5 bases). There are 15 residues in the CDR3. The germline V gene has CDR1 LNHDA and CDR2 SQIVND (reference sequence). CDR3 residues: CASSISAGPNEKLFF. The sequenced part of the CDR3 DNA is TGTGCCAGTAGTATTTCGGCAGGGCCTAACGAAAAA.

This clone was observed at least ten times. The read ends 3 residues shy of where the CDR3 ends; the end is completed using the germline J gene. The J gene is TRBJ2-7, the V gene TRBV28; the D gene is possibly TRBD1 (6 bases). Germline CDR1 MDHEN, CDR2 SYDVKM. CDR3 length: 13 residues. Trimming removed 4 bases from V and 3 bases from J, with 10 bases in between. The CDR3 loop reads CASSSGQLYEQYF. CDR3 bases read: TGTGCCAGCAGTTCGGGACAACTCTACGAG.

On this clone: The CDR3 end lies 3 residues beyond the end of the read and is filled in from the germline J gene. This sequence joins TRBV11-2 and TRBJ2-2; D might be TRBD1 or TRBD2, each matching 5 bases. The length of the CDR3 is 15 residues. With 2 bases removed from V and 6 bases from J, the gap between germline ends came to 13 bases. The germline CDR1 and CDR2 sequences are SGHAT and FQNNGV. The DNA read from the CDR3 is TGTGCCAGCAGCTTACTGCGTAGGGGAGCCGGGGAG. Protein sequence: CASSLLRRGAGE. The whole CDR3 protein is CASSLLRRGAGELFF.

Details on this clone: The missing CDR3 end, 3 residues past where the read stops, is filled in from the germline J gene. V and J are TRBV6-2 or TRBV6-3 and TRBJ1-1, with a possible D match to TRBD1 (6 bases). This CDR3 has 15 residues. Looked up from germline, CDR1 is MNHEY and CDR2 is SVGEGT. Between the trimmed V and J ends, which lost 5 bases and 3 bases, there was a span of 16 bases. The part of the CDR3 DNA that was read is TGTGCCAGCAGTCCCCAGCTGGGACAACACACTGAA. This gives the protein CASSPQLGQHTE. The CDR3 as a whole reads CASSPQLGQHTEAFF.

Ten or more counts support this clone. The read stops 3 residues short of the end of the CDR3; the missing end is completed from the germline J gene. The rearrangement joins TRBV15 to TRBJ2-1, with TRBD2 identical over 13 bases. Germline CDR1 and CDR2: LNHNV and YYDKDF (reference sequence). The CDR3 runs 16 residues. V lost 5 bases and J lost 3; bases outside the gene matches: 4. CDR3 bases read: TGTGCCACCAGCGCCGGACTAGCGGGAGACTACAATGAG. This encodes CATSAGLAGDYNE. The whole CDR3 protein reads CATSAGLAGDYNEQFF.

This clone was seen repeatedly, ten times or more. The DNA ends 3 residues before the CDR3 does, and the rest of the CDR3 is filled in from the germline J gene. The chain carries TRBV10-1 and TRBJ2-1, with 8 bases identical to TRBD1. V dropped 2 bases and J dropped 8; count of bases not matched to a gene: 8. The CDR3 is 15 amino acids. Germline CDR1 reads WNHNN; CDR2 reads SYGVQD (reference sequence). The CDR3 loop reads CASSEGQGATYEQFF. The sequenced part of the CDR3 DNA is TGCGCCAGCAGTGAGGGGCAGGGGGCGACCTATGAG.

This clone was counted many times. The read finishes 3 residues shy of the CDR3 end, and the germline J gene is used to complete it. V gene TRBV20-1 combines with J gene TRBJ2-2, with D hard to call. The V gene's germline CDR1 is DFQATT and CDR2 SNEGSKA (reference sequence). The CDR3 is 14 amino acids. Trimming took off 6 bases at V and 6 bases at J, with 17 bases between the two ends. CDR3 in amino acids: CSAPLERLPGELFF. The covered CDR3 bases are TGCAGTGCCCCTCTAGAGCGCTTGCCCGGGGAG.

This clone was seen ten or more times. CDR3 protein: CASGTSGQETQYF. CDR3 DNA (partial): TGCGCCAGCGGGACTAGCGGTCAAGAGACC. This sequence joins TRBV10-2 and TRBJ2-5, with 11 positions matching TRBD2. From the germline J gene comes the end of the CDR3, since the read stops 3 residues before it. Germline CDR1 is WSHSY and CDR2 is SAAADI. After removal of 8 bases from V and 2 bases from J, the junction contained 1 base not matched to a gene. The CDR3 length is 13 residues.

This clone was found a few times. Read sequence stops 3 residues before the CDR3 end, and the germline J gene provides the missing end. The chain couples TRBV13 to TRBJ2-7, with D perhaps TRBD1 (6 bases). Germline V gene data show CDR1 as PRHDT and CDR2 as FYEKMQ (reference sequence). Trimming pared 0 bases from V and 6 bases from J, leaving 12 bases between. The CDR3 covers 14 residues. The CDR3 bases that were read are TGTGCCAGCAGCTTAGGGCAACAGGGTCGCGAG. It translates to CASSLGQQGRE. The entire CDR3 protein is CASSLGQQGREQYF.

This clone showed up just a few times. The read stops 3 residues short of the end of the CDR3; the missing end is completed from the germline J gene. The rearrangement joins TRBV19 to TRBJ1-1, with D possibly matching TRBD1 (6 bases). The germline gives CDR1 LNHDA, CDR2 SQIVND (reference sequence). The CDR3 length is 13 residues. The CDR3 here is CASDAITGTSAFF. The part of the CDR3 DNA that was read is TGTGCCAGCGACGCTATTACAGGGACGTCG.

This clone was recorded many times. With the read ending 3 residues before the CDR3 end, the germline J gene is used to fill in that end. The rearrangement links TRBV30 to TRBJ2-6; 9 bases line up with TRBD1. V dropped 2 bases and J dropped 2; count of bases not matched to a gene: 7. Per the germline V gene, CDR1 is GTSNPN and CDR2 is SVGIG (reference sequence). This CDR3 is built from 17 residues. CDR3 DNA (partial): TGTGCCTGGAGTCGTCCCGGGACAGGGACTGGGGCCAACGTC. Translating gives CAWSRPGTGTGANV. The entire CDR3 protein reads CAWSRPGTGTGANVLTF.

In its sample, this clone was seen many times. The CDR3 end lies 3 residues beyond the end of the read and is filled in from the germline J gene. The chain has TRBV6-1 and TRBJ2-3; 7 bases agree with TRBD2. The germline V gene has CDR1 MNHNS and CDR2 SASEGT. V dropped 0 bases and J dropped 5; count of bases not matched to a gene: 2. This CDR3 region has 14 residues. CDR3 protein: CASSEAGGRDTQYF. Incomplete CDR3 DNA: TGTGCCAGCAGTGAAGCGGGGGGGAGAGATACG.

This clone was counted at least ten times. With the read ending 3 residues before the CDR3 end, the germline J gene is used to fill in that end. This chain connects TRBV18 to TRBJ2-3; 10 positions match TRBD2. This CDR3 is 16 amino acids long. J gave up 3 bases and V 3 bases, and 6 bases lay outside the gene matches. Germline CDR1 KGHSH, CDR2 LQKENI. The CDR3 bases that were read are TGTGCCAGCTCACCGATACCGGGACTAGCGACAGATACG. It translates to CASSPIPGLATDT. The full CDR3 is CASSPIPGLATDTQYF.

This clone was seen many times. From the germline J gene comes the end of the CDR3, since the read stops 3 residues before it. This sequence joins TRBV20-1 and TRBJ2-2, with 10 positions matching TRBD2. This CDR3 has 16 residues. Germline V gene lookup returns CDR1 DFQATT and CDR2 SNEGSKA (reference sequence). Trimming cost V 8 bases and J 3 bases; bases outside gene matches: 12. The CDR3 reads CSLRELLAGDTGELFF. The sequenced CDR3 bases are TGCAGTCTTAGGGAGCTCCTAGCGGGGGACACCGGGGAG.

This clone was counted a few times. The read stops 3 residues short of the end of the CDR3; the missing end is completed from the germline J gene. The chain couples TRBV11-2 to TRBJ1-1; D not resolved. The germline V gene encodes CDR1 SGHAT and CDR2 FQNNGV. There are 13 residues in the CDR3. V was trimmed by 6 bases and J by 0 bases, leaving 8 bases between them. CDR3 sequence: CASSTAMNTEAFF. The CDR3 bases that were read are TGTGCCAGCAGTACAGCTATGAACACTGAA.

This clone was detected many times. The sequence runs out 3 residues before the end of the CDR3; the remainder is reconstructed from the germline J gene. This chain connects TRBV5-1 to TRBJ1-4; D not resolved. The V gene lost 4 bases and the J gene lost 6 bases, with 13 bases spanning the gap. The CDR3 is 14 residues long. The germline CDR1 and CDR2 sequences are SGHRS and YFSETQ. CDR3 DNA, as far as it was read: TGCGCCAGCAGCAGTCGAGGCGGGGATGAAAAA. It translates to CASSSRGGDEK. From start to end, the CDR3 is CASSSRGGDEKLFF.

This clone was seen only a few times. The CDR3 end is not reached by the read, which stops 3 residues before it; the germline J gene fills it in. The chain carries TRBV30 and TRBJ2-1; D not resolved. The germline V gene has CDR1 GTSNPN and CDR2 SVGIG (reference sequence). Trimming shortened V by 7 bases and J by 0 bases, and 13 bases separated the two germline ends. The CDR3 covers 14 residues. The CDR3 bases that were read are TGTGCCTTCGTGGCCCTGAGCTCCTACAATGAG. Amino acid sequence: CAFVALSSYNE. The entire CDR3 protein reads CAFVALSSYNEQFF.

This clone was counted ten times or more. The CDR3 end is not reached by the read, which stops 3 residues before it; the germline J gene fills it in. The chain combines TRBV28 with TRBJ2-1; 12 bases map to TRBD2. The germline V gene encodes CDR1 MDHEN and CDR2 SYDVKM. The CDR3 spans 15 residues. V dropped 7 bases and J dropped 8; count of bases not matched to a gene: 9. The CDR3 reads CASTSLAGGIYEQFF. The DNA read from the CDR3 is TGTGCCAGCACCTCCCTAGCGGGAGGGATTTATGAG.

In this sample, this clone turned up many times. With the read ending 3 residues before the CDR3 end, the germline J gene is used to fill in that end. This chain joins TRBV19 and TRBJ1-4; a weak D match, TRBD1 (5 bases). The CDR3 is 15 amino acids. Germline V lookup: CDR1 LNHDA, CDR2 SQIVND (reference sequence). V lost 3 bases and J lost 8, with 16 bases in between. CDR3 DNA (partial): TGTGCCAGTAGTATCACGGGGGTTGAGGAAGAAAAA. Residues: CASSITGVEEEK. The whole CDR3 reads CASSITGVEEEKLFF.

Worth noting for this clone: The observed sequence ends 3 residues before the CDR3 terminus, with the missing tail filled in from the germline J gene. The rearrangement links TRBV7-9 to TRBJ2-7; TRBD2 might be the D (6 bases). Germline V gene lookup returns CDR1 SEHNR and CDR2 FQNEAQ (reference sequence). This CDR3 contains 14 residues. The V end lost 4 bases, the J end lost 4 bases, and 14 bases lay between the germline ends. CDR3 sequence reads: CASSSSGGAYEQYF. CDR3 bases read: TGTGCCAGCAGCTCCTCCGGGGGAGCGTACGAG.

At least ten counts were recorded for this clone. The read is 3 residues too short to cover the CDR3 end, so that end is filled in from the germline J gene. This sequence joins TRBV29-1 and TRBJ2-5, with TRBD2 matching over 7 bases. V was pared by 4 bases and J by 5 bases, with 4 bases of the junction left unmatched. From germline, CDR1 is SQVTM and CDR2 ANQGSEA. This CDR3 spans 12 amino acids. Incomplete CDR3 DNA: TGCAGCGTTGTACTAGCGTCGGAGACC. This codes for CSVVLASET. In full, the CDR3 reads CSVVLASETQYF.

There are many counts of this clone. The read ends 3 residues early relative to the CDR3; the germline J gene fills the gap. The V and J genes are TRBV5-6 and TRBJ2-7, with D unresolved. Trimming pared 1 base from V and 2 bases from J, leaving 10 bases between. Germline V CDR1 and CDR2: SGHDT, YYEEEE. The CDR3 is 14 residues long. The CDR3 bases that were read are TGTGCCAGCAGCTTGTACTCCCCGGCCTACGAG. This sequence encodes CASSLYSPAYE. The entire CDR3 protein is CASSLYSPAYEQYF.

This clone was seen a few times. The CDR3 extends 3 residues past the end of the read, so its final part is completed from the germline J gene. This chain links TRBV5-1 with TRBJ2-5, with 10 bases fitting TRBD1. V was clipped by 4 bases and J by 4 bases; unmatched bases: 13. The germline CDR1 and CDR2 sequences are SGHRS and YFSETQ. The CDR3 sequence is 17 residues long. The CDR3 loop is CASSRDRGLSGVETQYF. CDR3 DNA (partial): TGCGCCAGCAGCCGGGACAGGGGTCTCAGTGGGGTAGAGACC.